The rows below give T cell receptor beta chains drawn from one sample of a study of T cell repertoires in cytomegalovirus infection. TCRdb reanalysed the reads using MiXCR and keeps one entry per CDR3 protein. The table records 400,000 to 550,000 distinct CDR3 sequences, 10% to 12% of them present only once. What was sequenced was PBMCs. The receptor source for this set is a human donor in good health (CMV status not recorded). Some clones in this sample may be carry-over from other donors' samples. Each CDR3 is given with its conserved first and last residue. A D gene is named only where the DNA matches it firmly. Some rows have no size entry. The others give once, few or many, or a class for an expanded clone.

abundance	v_gene	d_gene	j_gene	CDR3aa	CDR3nt
many	TRBV7-8	NA	TRBJ2-5	CASSLDREGTQYF	TGTGCCAGCAGTTTAGACAGAGAGGGGACCCAGTACTTC
few	TRBV20-1	TRBD1	TRBJ1-2	CSERDRKACYGYTF	TGCAGCGAACGGGACAGAAAAGCCTGCTATGGCTACACCTTC
many	TRBV20-1	NA	TRBJ1-1	CSARDLLGGKAFF	TGCAGTGCTAGAGATCTCTTGGGGGGTAAAGCTTTCTTT
NA	TRBV20-1	NA	TRBJ1-4	CSARSPLGDGEKLFF	TGCAGTGCCCGTAGCCCCCTGGGGGACGGTGAAAAACTGTTTTTT
NA	TRBV5-1	TRBD2	TRBJ2-5	CASSSSSGGRETQYF	TGCGCCAGCAGCTCCTCTAGCGGGGGGCGAGAGACCCAGTACTTC
many	TRBV24-1	TRBD2	TRBJ2-1	CATSATPGLADSYNEQFF	TGTGCCACCAGTGCGACACCGGGACTAGCGGACTCCTACAATGAGCAGTTCTTC
NA	TRBV3-1	TRBD1	TRBJ2-1	CASSQSGGYNEQFF	TGTGCCAGCAGCCAGTCAGGGGGCTACAATGAGCAGTTCTTC
few	TRBV30	NA	TRBJ1-2	CAWRGRGFDGYTF	TGTGCCTGGAGAGGTCGGGGGTTCGATGGCTACACCTTC
many	TRBV4-2	NA	TRBJ2-2	CASSQRRPEGTGELFF	TGTGCCAGCAGCCAGAGGAGACCCGAGGGAACCGGGGAGCTGTTTTTT
NA	TRBV7-9	NA	TRBJ1-5	CASSLGNGTVSNQPQHF	TGTGCCAGCAGCTTAGGTAACGGGACGGTTAGCAATCAGCCCCAGCATTTT
many	TRBV19	NA	TRBJ1-4	CASTNRKATNEKLFF	TGTGCCAGCACTAACAGGAAAGCAACTAATGAAAAACTGTTTTTT
many	TRBV7-8	TRBD1	TRBJ1-1	CASSFGTGHTEAFF	TGTGCCAGCAGCTTCGGGACAGGGCACACTGAAGCTTTCTTT
few	TRBV20-1	TRBD2	TRBJ2-2	CSARDPRSSGGANTGELFF	TGCAGTGCTAGAGATCCTCGTTCTAGCGGGGGGGCGAACACCGGGGAGCTGTTTTTT
NA	TRBV9	TRBD2	TRBJ2-1	CASGVALGSSGTYNEQFF	TGTGCCAGCGGCGTAGCTCTGGGGTCTAGCGGGACTTACAATGAGCAGTTCTTC
NA	TRBV7-9	NA	TRBJ2-7	CASSTLGAGASYEQYF	TGTGCCAGCAGCACCTTAGGGGCGGGGGCCTCCTACGAGCAGTACTTC